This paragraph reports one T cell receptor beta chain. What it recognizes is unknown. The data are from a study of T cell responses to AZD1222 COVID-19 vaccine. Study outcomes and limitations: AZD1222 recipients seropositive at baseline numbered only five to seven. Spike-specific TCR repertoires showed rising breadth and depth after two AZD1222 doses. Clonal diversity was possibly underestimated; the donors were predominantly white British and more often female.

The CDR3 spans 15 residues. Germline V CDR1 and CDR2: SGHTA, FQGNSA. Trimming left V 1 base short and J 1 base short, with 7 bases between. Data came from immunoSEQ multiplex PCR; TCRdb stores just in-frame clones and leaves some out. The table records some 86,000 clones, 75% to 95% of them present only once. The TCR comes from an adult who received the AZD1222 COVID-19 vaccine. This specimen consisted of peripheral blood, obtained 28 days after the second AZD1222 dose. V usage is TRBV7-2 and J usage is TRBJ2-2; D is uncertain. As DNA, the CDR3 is TGTGCCAGCAGCTTAGGGGGATTGAACACCGGGGAGCTGTTTTTT. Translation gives CASSLGGLNTGELFF.